This record covers a single T cell receptor beta chain. This clone has a single count. Its target antigen remains unknown. Qualities for individual bases were not recorded, and no much larger clone is one base off. For sequencing of the TCRbeta CDR3 region, genomic DNA was extracted from the sorted cells. TCRbeta CDR3 regions were sequenced using the immunoSEQ Assay. TCRdb's version of the immuneACCESS table is confined to in-frame rearrangements and falls short of the full clone set. An unresolved V gene accounts for under half of the shortfall where checked; the remainder is of unknown origin. The sample includes some 57,000 clones, with 84% observed a single time. The ten biggest clones cover about 1.2% of the sample. This sample was taken from a study of OX40 agonist ivuxolimab in advanced cancers. Looking at the study overall: Ivuxolimab was a fully human IgG2 agonistic monoclonal antibody targeting the costimulatory receptor OX40 (CD134). Partial responses were achieved by three dose-escalation patients, of whom one had hepatocellular carcinoma and two had cutaneous melanoma. Intravenous ivuxolimab was administered to patients every 2 weeks at six dose levels: 0.01, 0.1, 0.3, 1.5, 3 and 10 mg/kg. The point of sequencing TCRbeta in the periphery was to test whether ivuxolimab changed TCR sequence diversity and drove clonal T-cell expansion. The monotherapy dose-escalation portion (N ≈ 50 patients) of the phase I ivuxolimab trial is reported in the paper. The dose-escalation cohort was roughly 83% male with a mean age of about 58 years, ranging from about 20 to 85. Prior anti-PD-1, anti-PD-L1 or anti-CTLA-4 therapy was permitted, and approximately 42% of dose-escalation patients had received checkpoint inhibitors. Of the approximately 50 dose-escalation patients, hepatocellular carcinoma was present in around 20, melanoma in some 15, renal cell carcinoma in 9 and head and neck cancer in 9. Results and caveats for the whole study, not just this receptor: After ivuxolimab, more expanded clones were found on average in CD8+ T cells than in CD4+ T cells. Low levels of normalized T-cell clonal expansion were also seen in some nonresponding patients. In the 0.1-3.0 mg/kg groups, partial responders were among the patients with the lowest normalized peripheral clonal expansion, particularly in CD8+ T cells. The antigen specificity of the clonally expanded peripheral T cells was not determined. At doses from 0.1 to 3.0 mg/kg, clonal expansion was seen in both CD4+ and CD8+ blood T cells between baseline and week 6.

V and J are truncated by 6 bases and 6 bases respectively, leaving an intervening sequence of 17 bases. The germline V gene (reference sequence) provides CDR1 LNHDA and CDR2 SQIVND. Its CDR3 holds 14 amino acids, cysteine through phenylalanine. The only DNA kept is the CDR3, 42 bases in frame from the first base. Patients with autoimmune disease history or receiving systemic immunosuppression were excluded from the trial. In every dose cohort, peripheral blood was drawn for TCR sequencing at baseline, cycle 4 day 1, and cycle 7 day 1. The samples were taken from a phase I, first-in-human, multicenter, open-label dose-escalation trial of ivuxolimab. Adults with locally advanced or metastatic melanoma, renal cell, hepatocellular, or head and neck squamous cell carcinoma were enrolled in the trial. Before TCR sequencing, CD4+ and CD8+ T cells were separately sorted from peripheral blood.

The TCR comes from an adult with an advanced solid tumor such as melanoma, head and neck, liver or kidney cancer. The V and J segments used are TRBV19 and TRBJ1-2, and the D gene may be TRBD1, 6 bases matching. Source: CD4+ or CD8+ T cells sorted from blood, taken in a trial of the OX40 agonist ivuxolimab. CDR3 reads: CASSLQERGHGYTF. The bases read TGTGCCAGTAGCCTCCAAGAACGGGGGCATGGCTACACCTTC.